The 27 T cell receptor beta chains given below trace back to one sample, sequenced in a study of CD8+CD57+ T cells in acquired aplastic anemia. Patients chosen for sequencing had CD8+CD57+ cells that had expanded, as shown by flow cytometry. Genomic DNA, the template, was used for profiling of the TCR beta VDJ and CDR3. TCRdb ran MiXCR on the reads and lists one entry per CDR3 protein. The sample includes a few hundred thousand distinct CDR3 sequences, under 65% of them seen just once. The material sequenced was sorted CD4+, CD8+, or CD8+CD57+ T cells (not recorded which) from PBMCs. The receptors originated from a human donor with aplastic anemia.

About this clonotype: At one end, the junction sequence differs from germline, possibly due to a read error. The CDR3 sequence is CASSAQYRNNEAFF. The DNA for the CDR3 is TGTGCCAGTAGTGCTCAGTACAGGAACAATGAAGCTTTCTTT. The genes are TRBV19 and TRBJ1-1, with D perhaps TRBD1 (5 bases). The CDR3 sequence is 14 residues long. The germline V gene encodes CDR1 LNHDA and CDR2 SQIVND (reference sequence).

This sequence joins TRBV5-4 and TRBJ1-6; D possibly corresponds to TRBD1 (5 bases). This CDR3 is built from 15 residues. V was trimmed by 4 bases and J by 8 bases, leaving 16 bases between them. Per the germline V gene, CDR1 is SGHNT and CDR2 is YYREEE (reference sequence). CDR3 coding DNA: TGTGCCAGCAGCAATGATGCGGGGGAGTATTCACCCCTCCACTTT. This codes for CASSNDAGEYSPLHF.

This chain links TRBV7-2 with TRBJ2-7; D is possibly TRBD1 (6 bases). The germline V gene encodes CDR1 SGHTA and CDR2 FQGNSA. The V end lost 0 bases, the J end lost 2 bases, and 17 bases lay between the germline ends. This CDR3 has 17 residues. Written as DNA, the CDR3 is TGTGCCAGCAGCTTAGCGACAGGTGCCTTTTCTCCCTACGAGCAGTACTTC. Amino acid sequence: CASSLATGAFSPYEQYF.

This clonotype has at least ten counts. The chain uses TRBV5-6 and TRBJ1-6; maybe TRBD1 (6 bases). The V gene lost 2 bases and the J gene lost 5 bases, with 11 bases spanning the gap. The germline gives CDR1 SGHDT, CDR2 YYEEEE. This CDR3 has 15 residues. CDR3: CASSFPGTNNSPLHF. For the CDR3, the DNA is TGTGCCAGCAGCTTCCCCGGGACAAATAATTCACCCCTCCACTTT.

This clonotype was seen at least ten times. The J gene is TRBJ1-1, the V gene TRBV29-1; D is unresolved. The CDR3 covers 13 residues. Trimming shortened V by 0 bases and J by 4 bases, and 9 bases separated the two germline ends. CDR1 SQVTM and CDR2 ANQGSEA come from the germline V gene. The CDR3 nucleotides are TGCAGCGTTGAAGAGAAGGCGATCACTGAAGCTTTCTTT. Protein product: CSVEEKAITEAFF.

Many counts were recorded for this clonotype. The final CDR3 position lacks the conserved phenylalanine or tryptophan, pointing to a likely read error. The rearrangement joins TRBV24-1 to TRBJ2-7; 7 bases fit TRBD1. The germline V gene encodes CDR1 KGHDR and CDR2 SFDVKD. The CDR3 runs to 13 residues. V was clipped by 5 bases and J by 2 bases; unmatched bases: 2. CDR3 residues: CATSVGQTYEQYL. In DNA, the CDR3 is TGTGCCACCAGTGTGGGACAGACCTACGAGCAGTACTTA.

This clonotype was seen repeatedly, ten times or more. The CDR3 sequence is CASSQQGSGNTIYF. The CDR3 DNA is TGTGCCAGCAGCCAACAGGGCTCAGGAAACACCATATATTTT. The chain combines TRBV7-2 with TRBJ1-3; D is perhaps TRBD1 (6 bases). The CDR3 loop spans 14 amino acids. From germline, CDR1 is SGHTA and CDR2 FQGNSA. V was trimmed by 5 bases and J by 4 bases, leaving 12 bases between them.

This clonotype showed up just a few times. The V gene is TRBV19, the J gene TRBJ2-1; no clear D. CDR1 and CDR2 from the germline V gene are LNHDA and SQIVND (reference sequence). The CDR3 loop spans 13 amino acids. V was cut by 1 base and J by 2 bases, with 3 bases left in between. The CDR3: CASSIGTYNEQFF. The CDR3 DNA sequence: TGTGCCAGTAGTATAGGCACCTACAATGAGCAGTTCTTC.

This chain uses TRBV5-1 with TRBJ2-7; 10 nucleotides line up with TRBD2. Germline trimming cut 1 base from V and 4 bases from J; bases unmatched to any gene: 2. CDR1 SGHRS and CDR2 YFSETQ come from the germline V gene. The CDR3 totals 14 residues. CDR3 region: CASSLQLAGYEQYF. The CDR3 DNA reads TGCGCCAGCAGCTTGCAACTAGCGGGGTACGAGCAGTACTTC.

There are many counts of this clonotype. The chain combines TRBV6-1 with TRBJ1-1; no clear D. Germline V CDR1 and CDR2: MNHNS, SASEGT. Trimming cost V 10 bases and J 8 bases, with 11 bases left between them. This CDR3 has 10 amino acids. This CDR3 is CATNTWEAFF. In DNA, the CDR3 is TGTGCCACCAACACGTGGGAAGCTTTCTTT.

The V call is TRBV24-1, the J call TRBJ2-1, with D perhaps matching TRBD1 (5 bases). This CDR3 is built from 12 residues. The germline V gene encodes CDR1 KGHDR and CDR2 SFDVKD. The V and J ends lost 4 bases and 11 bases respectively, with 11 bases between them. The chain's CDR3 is CATSDDSAKQFF. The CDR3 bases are TGTGCCACCAGTGACGACAGCGCGAAGCAGTTCTTC.

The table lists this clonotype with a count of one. In DNA form, the CDR3 reads TGTGCCAGCAGCTTAGAGCCGATATCCTCCTACAATGAGCAGTTCTTC. Translating gives CASSLEPISSYNEQFF. The chain employs TRBV7-3 and TRBJ2-1; no firm D call. Per the germline V gene, CDR1 is SGHTA and CDR2 is FQGTGA. The CDR3 totals 16 residues. With 2 bases removed from V and 0 bases from J, the gap between germline ends came to 11 bases.

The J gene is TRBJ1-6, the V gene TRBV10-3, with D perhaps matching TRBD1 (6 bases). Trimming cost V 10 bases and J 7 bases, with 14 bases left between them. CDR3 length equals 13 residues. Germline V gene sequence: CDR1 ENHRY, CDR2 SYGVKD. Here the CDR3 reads CASGWGANSPLHF. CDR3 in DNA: TGTGCCAGCGGGTGGGGGGCGAATTCACCCCTCCACTTT.

The CDR3 DNA follows: TGCAGTGCTACAGACAGGGGGCGAAATCAGCCCCAGCATTTT. It translates to CSATDRGRNQPQHF. The chain combines TRBV20-1 with TRBJ1-5; 10 bases map to TRBD1. The CDR3 sequence is 14 residues long. J gave up 4 bases and V 4 bases, and 4 bases lay outside the gene matches. CDR1 and CDR2 from the germline V gene are DFQATT and SNEGSKA (reference sequence).

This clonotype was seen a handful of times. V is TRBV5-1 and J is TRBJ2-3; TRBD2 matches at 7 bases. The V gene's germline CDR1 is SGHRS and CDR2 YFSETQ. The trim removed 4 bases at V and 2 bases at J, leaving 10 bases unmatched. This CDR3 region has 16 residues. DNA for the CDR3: TGCGCCAGCAGCCTGGATGGGACTACGTTCACAGATACGCAGTATTTT. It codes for CASSLDGTTFTDTQYF.

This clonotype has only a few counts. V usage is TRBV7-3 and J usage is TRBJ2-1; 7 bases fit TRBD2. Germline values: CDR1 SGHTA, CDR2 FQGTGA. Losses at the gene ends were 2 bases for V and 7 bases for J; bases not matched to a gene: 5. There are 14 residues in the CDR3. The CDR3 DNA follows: TGTGCCAGCAGCTTAGGCGGGGGTGGTAATGAGCAGTTCTTC. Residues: CASSLGGGGNEQFF.

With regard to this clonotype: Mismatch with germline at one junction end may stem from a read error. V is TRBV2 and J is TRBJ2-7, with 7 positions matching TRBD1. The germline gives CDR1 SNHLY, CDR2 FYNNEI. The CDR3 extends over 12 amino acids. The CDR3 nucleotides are TGCGCCAGCAGCGTGGGACAGTACGAGCAGTACTTC. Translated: CASSVGQYEQYF.

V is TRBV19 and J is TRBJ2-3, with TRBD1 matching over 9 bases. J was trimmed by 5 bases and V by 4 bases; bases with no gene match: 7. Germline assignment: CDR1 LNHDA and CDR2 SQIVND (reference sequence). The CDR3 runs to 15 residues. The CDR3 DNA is TGTGCCAGTAGTACCTGGACAGGGGCTCGAGATACGCAGTATTTT. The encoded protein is CASSTWTGARDTQYF.

CDR3 residues: CASSLEPSGGGTGELFF. The CDR3 nucleotides read TGTGCCAGCAGCTTAGAACCGAGCGGGGGAGGCACCGGGGAGCTGTTTTTT. The rearrangement uses TRBV7-6 and TRBJ2-2, with TRBD2 matching 8 bases. This CDR3 region has 17 residues. V was clipped by 1 base and J by 4 bases; unmatched bases: 8. CDR1 and CDR2 from the germline V gene are SGHVS and FNYEAQ.

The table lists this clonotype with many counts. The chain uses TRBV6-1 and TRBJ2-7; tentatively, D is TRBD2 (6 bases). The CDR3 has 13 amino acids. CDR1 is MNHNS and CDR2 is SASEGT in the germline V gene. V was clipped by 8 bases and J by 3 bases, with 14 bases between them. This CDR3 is CASVRGTYYEQYF. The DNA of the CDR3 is TGTGCCAGCGTTCGGGGGACCTACTACGAGCAGTACTTC.

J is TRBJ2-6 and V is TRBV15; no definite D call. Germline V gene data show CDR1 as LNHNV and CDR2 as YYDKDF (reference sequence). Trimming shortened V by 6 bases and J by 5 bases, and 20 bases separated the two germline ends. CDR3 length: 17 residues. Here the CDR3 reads CATSPPAESWRANVLTF. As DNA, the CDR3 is TGTGCCACCAGTCCCCCTGCGGAGTCCTGGCGGGCCAACGTCCTGACTTTC.

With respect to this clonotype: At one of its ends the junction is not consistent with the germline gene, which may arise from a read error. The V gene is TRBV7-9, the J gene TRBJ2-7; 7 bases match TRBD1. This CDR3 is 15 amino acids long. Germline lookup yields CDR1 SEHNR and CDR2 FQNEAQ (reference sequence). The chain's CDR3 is CASSFTDRANYAQYF. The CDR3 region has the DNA TGTGCCAGCAGTTTCACCGACAGGGCCAACTACGCGCAGTACTTC.

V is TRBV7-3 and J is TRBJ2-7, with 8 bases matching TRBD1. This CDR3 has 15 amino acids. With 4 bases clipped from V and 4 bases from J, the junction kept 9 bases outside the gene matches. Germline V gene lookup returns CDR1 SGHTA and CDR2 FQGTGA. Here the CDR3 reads CASSSTGTGPYEQYF. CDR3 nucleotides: TGTGCCAGCAGCTCCACCGGGACAGGTCCTTACGAGCAGTACTTC.

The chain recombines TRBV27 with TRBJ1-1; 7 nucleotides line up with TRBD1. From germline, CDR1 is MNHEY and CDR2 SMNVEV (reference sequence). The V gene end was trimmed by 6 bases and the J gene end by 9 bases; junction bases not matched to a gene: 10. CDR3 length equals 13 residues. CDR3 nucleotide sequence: TGTGCCAGCAGCCGGGGGGGGACAGTAAAAGCTTTCTTT. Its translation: CASSRGGTVKAFF.

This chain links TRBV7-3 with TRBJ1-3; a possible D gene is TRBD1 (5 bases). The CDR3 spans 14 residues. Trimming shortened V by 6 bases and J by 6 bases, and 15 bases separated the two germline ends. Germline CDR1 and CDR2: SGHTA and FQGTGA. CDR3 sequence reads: CASSEVAGLNTIYF. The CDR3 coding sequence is TGTGCCAGCAGTGAAGTGGCAGGGCTAAACACCATATATTTT.

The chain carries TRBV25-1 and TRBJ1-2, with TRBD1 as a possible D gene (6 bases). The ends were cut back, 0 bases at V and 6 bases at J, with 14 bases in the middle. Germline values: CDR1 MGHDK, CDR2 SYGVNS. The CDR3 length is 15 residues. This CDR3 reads CASSEYGFQGNGYTF. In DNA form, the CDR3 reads TGTGCCAGCAGTGAATATGGTTTCCAGGGGAATGGCTACACCTTC.

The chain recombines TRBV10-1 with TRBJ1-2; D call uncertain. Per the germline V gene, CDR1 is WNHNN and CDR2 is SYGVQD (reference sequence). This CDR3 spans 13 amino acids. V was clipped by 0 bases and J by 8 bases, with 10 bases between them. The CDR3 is CASSESEAWGYTF. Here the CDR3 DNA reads TGCGCCAGCAGTGAGTCGGAGGCGTGGGGCTACACCTTC.